One and the same sample provided the 4 T cell receptor beta chains below, sequenced in a study of beta chain features in type 1 diabetes. Expressed TCRB transcripts were sequenced, since all the RNA that had been isolated was reverse transcribed. The protocol was immunoSEQ multiplex PCR, while the TCRdb copy is restricted to in-frame clones and leaves out a portion. The sample comprises 150,000 to 180,000 clones, roughly 10% of which are singletons, and roughly 2% rests with the top ten. Sample: central memory CD4+ T cells from blood. The receptors here all came from a man aged 18 to 30 in good health.

As concerns this clone: A much larger clone lies one base from this, so it may be a read error. This chain joins TRBV7-9 and TRBJ2-1, with D tentatively TRBD1 or TRBD2 (5 bases each). CDR3 length: 13 residues. V lost 1 base and J lost 7, with 8 bases in between. Germline V lookup: CDR1 SEHNR, CDR2 FQNEAQ (reference sequence). CDR3 sequence reads: CASSLGWGNEQFF. In nucleotides, the CDR3 is TGTGCCAGCAGCTTAGGGTGGGGGAATGAGCAGTTCTTC.

This clone was found many times. The chain links TRBV7-9 to TRBJ2-1; 13 positions match TRBD2. The CDR3 contains 15 residues. Germline V lookup: CDR1 SEHNR, CDR2 FQNEAQ (reference sequence). The junction had 7 bases not matched to a gene; V was cut back by 5 bases and J by 9 bases. The CDR3 reads CASSRTSGSLGEQFF. As DNA, the CDR3 is TGTGCCAGCAGCCGGACTAGCGGGAGTTTAGGTGAGCAGTTCTTC.

This chain uses TRBV4-2 with TRBJ2-1; tentative D call: TRBD1 (6 bases). This CDR3 contains 16 residues. Looked up from germline, CDR1 is LGHNA and CDR2 is YNFKEQ. V was trimmed by 2 bases and J by 3 bases, leaving 14 bases between them. The CDR3 DNA follows: TGTGCCAGCAGCCAAACCCTCGGGACAAACTACAATGAGCAGTTCTTC. Translating gives CASSQTLGTNYNEQFF.

This clone was counted only a few times. This sequence joins TRBV28 and TRBJ2-2, with 11 nucleotides matching TRBD2. The CDR3 extends over 16 amino acids. The V and J ends lost 5 bases and 4 bases, in that order; junction bases with no gene match: 6. Germline lookup yields CDR1 MDHEN and CDR2 SYDVKM. CDR3 sequence reads: CASSLLAGDVTGELFF. In DNA form, the CDR3 reads TGTGCCAGCAGTCTACTAGCGGGAGATGTCACCGGGGAGCTGTTTTTT.